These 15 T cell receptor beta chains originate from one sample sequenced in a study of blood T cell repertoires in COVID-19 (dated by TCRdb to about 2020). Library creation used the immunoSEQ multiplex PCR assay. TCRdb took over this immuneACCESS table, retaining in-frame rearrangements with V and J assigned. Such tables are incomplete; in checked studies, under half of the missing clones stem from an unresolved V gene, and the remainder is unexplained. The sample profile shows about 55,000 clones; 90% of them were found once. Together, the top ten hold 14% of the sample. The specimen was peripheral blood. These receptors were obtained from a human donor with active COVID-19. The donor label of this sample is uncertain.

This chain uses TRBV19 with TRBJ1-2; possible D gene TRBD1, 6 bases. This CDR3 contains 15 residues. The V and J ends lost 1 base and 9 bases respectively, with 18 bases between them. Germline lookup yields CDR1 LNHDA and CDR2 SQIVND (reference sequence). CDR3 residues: CASSIGRTASTSYTF. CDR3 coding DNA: TGTGCCAGTAGTATAGGGAGGACAGCTTCGACGAGCTACACCTTC. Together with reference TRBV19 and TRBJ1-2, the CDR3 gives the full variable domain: DGGITQSPKYLFRKEGQNVTLSCEQNLNHDAMYWYRQDPGQGLRLIYYSQIVNDFQKGDIAEGYSVSREKKESFPLTVTSAQKNPTAFYLCASSIGRTASTSYTFGSGTRLTVV.

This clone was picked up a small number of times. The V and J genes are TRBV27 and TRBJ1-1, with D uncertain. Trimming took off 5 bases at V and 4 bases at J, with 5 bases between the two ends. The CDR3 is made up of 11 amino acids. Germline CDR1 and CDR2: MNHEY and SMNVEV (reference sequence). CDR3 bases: TGTGCCAGCAGTGCCGGCACTGAAGCTTTCTTT. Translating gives CASSAGTEAFF.

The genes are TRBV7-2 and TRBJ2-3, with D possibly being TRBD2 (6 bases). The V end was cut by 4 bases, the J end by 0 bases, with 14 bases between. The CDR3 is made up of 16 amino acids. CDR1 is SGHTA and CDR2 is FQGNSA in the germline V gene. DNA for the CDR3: TGTGCCAGCAGCTACCATGGAGGGTCTAGCACAGATACGCAGTATTTT. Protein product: CASSYHGGSSTDTQYF.

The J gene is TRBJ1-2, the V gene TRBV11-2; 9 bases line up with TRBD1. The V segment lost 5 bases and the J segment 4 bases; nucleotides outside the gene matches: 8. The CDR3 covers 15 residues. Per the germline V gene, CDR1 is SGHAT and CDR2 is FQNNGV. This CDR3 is CASSLTWGQGYGYTF. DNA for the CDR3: TGTGCCAGCAGCCTCACTTGGGGACAGGGCTATGGCTACACCTTC.

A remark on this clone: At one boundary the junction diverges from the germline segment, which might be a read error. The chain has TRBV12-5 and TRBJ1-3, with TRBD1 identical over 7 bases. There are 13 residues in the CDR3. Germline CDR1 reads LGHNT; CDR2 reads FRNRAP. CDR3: CASGLRQGNIIYF. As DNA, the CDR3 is TGTGCTAGTGGTTTGAGACAGGGAAACATCATATATTTT.

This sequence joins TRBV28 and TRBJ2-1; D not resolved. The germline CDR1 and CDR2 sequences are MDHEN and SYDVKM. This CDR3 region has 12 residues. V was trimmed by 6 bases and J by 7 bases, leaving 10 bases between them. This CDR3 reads CASSPNRNEQFF. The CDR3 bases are TGTGCCAGCAGCCCTAACCGAAATGAGCAGTTCTTC.

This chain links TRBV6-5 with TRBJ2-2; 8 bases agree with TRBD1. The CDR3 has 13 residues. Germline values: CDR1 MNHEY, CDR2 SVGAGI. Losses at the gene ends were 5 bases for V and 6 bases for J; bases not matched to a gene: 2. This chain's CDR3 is CASSRTGPGELFF. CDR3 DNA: TGTGCCAGCAGTCGGACAGGGCCCGGGGAGCTGTTTTTT.

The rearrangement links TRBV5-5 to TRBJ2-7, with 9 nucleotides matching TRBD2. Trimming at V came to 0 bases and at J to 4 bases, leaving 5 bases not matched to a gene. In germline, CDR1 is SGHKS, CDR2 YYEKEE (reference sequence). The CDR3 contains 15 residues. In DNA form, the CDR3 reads TGTGCCAGCAGCTTGGTGGCTAGCGGGAATTACGAGCAGTACTTC. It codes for CASSLVASGNYEQYF.

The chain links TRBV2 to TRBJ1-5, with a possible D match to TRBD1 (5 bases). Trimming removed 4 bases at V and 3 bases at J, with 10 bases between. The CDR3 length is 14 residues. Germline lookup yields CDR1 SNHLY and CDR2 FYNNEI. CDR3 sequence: CASSAKGANQPQHF. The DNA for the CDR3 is TGTGCCAGCAGTGCGAAAGGGGCCAATCAGCCCCAGCATTTT.

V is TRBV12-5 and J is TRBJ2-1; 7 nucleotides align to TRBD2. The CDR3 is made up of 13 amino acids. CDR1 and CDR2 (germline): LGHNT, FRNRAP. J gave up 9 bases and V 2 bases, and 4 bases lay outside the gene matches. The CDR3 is CASGLWGEGEQFF. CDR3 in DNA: TGTGCTAGTGGTTTGTGGGGGGAGGGTGAGCAGTTCTTC. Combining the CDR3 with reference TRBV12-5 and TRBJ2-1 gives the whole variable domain DARVTQTPRHKVTEMGQEVTMRCQPILGHNTVFWYRQTMMQGLELLAYFRNRAPLDDSGMPKDRFSAEMPDATLATLKIQPSEPRDSAVYFCASGLWGEGEQFFGPGTRLTVL.

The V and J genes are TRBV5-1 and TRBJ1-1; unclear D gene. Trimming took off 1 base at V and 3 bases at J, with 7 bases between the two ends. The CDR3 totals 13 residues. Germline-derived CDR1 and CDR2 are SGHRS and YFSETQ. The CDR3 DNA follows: TGCGCCAGCAGCTTGACCCGCGACACTGAAGCTTTCTTT. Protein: CASSLTRDTEAFF.

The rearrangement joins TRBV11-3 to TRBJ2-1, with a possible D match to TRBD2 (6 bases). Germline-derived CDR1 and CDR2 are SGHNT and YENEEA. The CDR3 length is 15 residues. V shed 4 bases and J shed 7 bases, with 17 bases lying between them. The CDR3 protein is CASSSRDFPRNEQFF. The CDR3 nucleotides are TGTGCCAGCAGCTCCCGGGACTTCCCGCGTAATGAGCAGTTCTTC.

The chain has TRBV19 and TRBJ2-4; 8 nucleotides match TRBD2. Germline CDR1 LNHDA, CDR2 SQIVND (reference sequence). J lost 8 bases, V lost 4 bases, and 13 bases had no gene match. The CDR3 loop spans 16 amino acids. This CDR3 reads CASSTTSAYPWDIQYF. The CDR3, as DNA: TGTGCCAGTAGTACGACTAGCGCGTATCCTTGGGACATTCAGTACTTC.

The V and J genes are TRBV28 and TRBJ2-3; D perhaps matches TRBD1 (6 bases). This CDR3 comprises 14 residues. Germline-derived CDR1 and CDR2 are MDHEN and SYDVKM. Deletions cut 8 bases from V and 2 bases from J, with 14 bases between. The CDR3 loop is CASGRQDFTDTQYF. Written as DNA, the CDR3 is TGTGCCAGCGGAAGACAGGATTTCACAGATACGCAGTATTTT.

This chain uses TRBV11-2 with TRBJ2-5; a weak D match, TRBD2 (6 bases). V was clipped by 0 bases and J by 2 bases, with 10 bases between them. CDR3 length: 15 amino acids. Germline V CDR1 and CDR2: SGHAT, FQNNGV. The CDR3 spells CASSLDGTWQETQYF. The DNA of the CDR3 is TGTGCCAGCAGCTTAGATGGGACTTGGCAAGAGACCCAGTACTTC.